This T cell receptor beta chain was recorded in a study of T cells in Graves' hyperthyroidism and ophthalmopathy. Regarding the study as a whole: Ophthalmopathy was distinguished from stable hyperthyroidism by 13 V-J signatures.

RNA transcripts yielded amplified TCR beta CDR3 regions. First-round RT-PCR of the TCR CDR3 relied on the HTBI primer set. TCRdb re-derived calls from the multiplex PCR reads in MiXCR, one entry per CDR3 protein. Here the sample spans roughly 740,000 distinct CDR3 sequences, about a sixth being singletons. Details on this clonotype: Its cognate antigen is unknown.

The CDR3 runs 15 residues. Germline assignment: CDR1 LGHNA and CDR2 YSLEER. V was clipped by 6 bases and J by 7 bases, with 19 bases between them. Diagnosis rested on symptoms, serum thyroxine and TRAb, thyroid ultrasound, and orbital computed tomography. The PBMCs studied were ones that came from 8.5 to 10 ml fresh peripheral blood. The TCR comes from a man in his late teens or twenties with Graves' hyperthyroidism. The chain has TRBV4-3 and TRBJ2-1; a possible D gene is TRBD2 (6 bases). Sequenced material: blood. DNA for the CDR3: TGCGCCAGCAGTCCAGGAGGACTACCTATGAATGAGCAGTTCTTC. Encoded protein: CASSPGGLPMNEQFF.